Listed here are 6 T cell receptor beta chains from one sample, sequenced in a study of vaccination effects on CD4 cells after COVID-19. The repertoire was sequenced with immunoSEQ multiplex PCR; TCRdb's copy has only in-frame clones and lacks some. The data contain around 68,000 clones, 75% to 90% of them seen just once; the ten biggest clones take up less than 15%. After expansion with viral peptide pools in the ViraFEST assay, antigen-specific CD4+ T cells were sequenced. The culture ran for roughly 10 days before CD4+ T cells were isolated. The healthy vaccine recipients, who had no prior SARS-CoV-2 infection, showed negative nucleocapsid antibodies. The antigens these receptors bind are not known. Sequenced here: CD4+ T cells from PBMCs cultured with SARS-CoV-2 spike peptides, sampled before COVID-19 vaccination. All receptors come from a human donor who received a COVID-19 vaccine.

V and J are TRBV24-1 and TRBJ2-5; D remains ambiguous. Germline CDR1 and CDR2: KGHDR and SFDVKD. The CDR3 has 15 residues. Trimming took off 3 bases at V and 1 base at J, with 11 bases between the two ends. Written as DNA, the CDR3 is TGTGCCACCAGTGATCCCCAGTTGGGCCAAGAGACCCAGTACTTC. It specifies CATSDPQLGQETQYF.

CDR3 residues: CASSPGYENYGYTF. The DNA for the CDR3 is TGTGCCAGCTCACCCGGGTATGAGAACTATGGCTACACCTTC. The chain uses TRBV18 and TRBJ1-2, with no clear D. With 3 bases removed from V and 2 bases from J, the gap between germline ends came to 10 bases. CDR3 length: 14 residues. Germline CDR1 is KGHSH and CDR2 is LQKENI.

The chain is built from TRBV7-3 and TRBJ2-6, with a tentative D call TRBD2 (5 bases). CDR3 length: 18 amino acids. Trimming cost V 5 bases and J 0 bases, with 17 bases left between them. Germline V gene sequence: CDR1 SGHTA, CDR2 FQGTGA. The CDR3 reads CASSPREGSTSGANVLTF. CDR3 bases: TGTGCCAGCAGCCCCCGTGAAGGGAGCACCTCTGGGGCCAACGTCCTGACTTTC.

The CDR3 DNA reads TGCGCCAGCAGCTTGGGGGGGGTTTACTCCTACAATGAGCAGTTCTTC. This encodes CASSLGGVYSYNEQFF. The chain carries TRBV5-1 and TRBJ2-1, with a possible D match to TRBD2 (6 bases). Germline CDR1 is SGHRS and CDR2 is YFSETQ. The CDR3 sequence is 16 residues long. V was cut by 0 bases and J by 0 bases, with 10 bases left in between.

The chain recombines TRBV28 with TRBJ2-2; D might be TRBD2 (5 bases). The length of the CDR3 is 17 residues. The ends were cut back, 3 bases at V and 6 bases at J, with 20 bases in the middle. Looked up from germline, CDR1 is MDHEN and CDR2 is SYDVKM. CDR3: CASSFEGSGIRAGELFF. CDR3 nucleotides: TGTGCCAGCAGTTTTGAGGGTAGTGGGATTCGGGCCGGGGAGCTGTTTTTT.

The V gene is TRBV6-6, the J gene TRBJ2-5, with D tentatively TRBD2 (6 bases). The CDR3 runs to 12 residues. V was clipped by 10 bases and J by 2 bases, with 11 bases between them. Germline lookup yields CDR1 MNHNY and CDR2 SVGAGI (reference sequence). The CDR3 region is CATGRGQETQYF. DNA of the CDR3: TGTGCCACCGGGAGAGGACAAGAGACCCAGTACTTC.